This TCR beta chain stems from a study of blood T cells in healthy people across ages (dated by TCRdb to 2014 to 2015). Background for the entire study: In model experiments, roughly one uniquely barcoded TCR beta cDNA molecule per two T cells was captured by template switching. Donors were grouped into four age groups: young (average roughly 16 years), middle-aged (39), aged (around 62) and long-lived (approximately 78). The study measured age-related changes in TCR beta repertoire diversity using deep sequencing normalized with unique cDNA molecular identifiers. Donors of different ages were randomly distributed across sequencing lanes to avoid experimental bias. For two donors (one aged 18 to 30 and one aged 80 or older), the study analyzed two additional independent replicas of 1 million unique cDNA reads from the same blood draw. Broad study findings and their caveats: Compared with the aged group, the long-lived group had more naive CD4+ T cells, fewer expanded clones and increased TCR diversity, a pattern suggesting age selection. Estimates of total diversity based on one million sequenced T cells were regarded as lower bounds and as underestimates. Bulk unsorted PBMC profiling prevented conclusive comparison of naive and antigen-experienced compartments. As age increased, observed TCR beta diversity per million T cells dropped in a roughly linear way, and a significant reduction was already evident by age 40. There was a strong correlation between observed TCR beta diversity and the percentage of naive T cells measured by flow cytometry. Because the CMV infection status of the donors was unknown, age-related changes in expanded clonotypes may potentially have been confounded.

On this clonotype itself: There is no known antigen for this receptor. Per-base quality was not reported, and no clone a single base away is much larger than it.

The approximately 39 donors, aged roughly 6 to 95 years, were systemically healthy Caucasian individuals from Russia. Approximately 9.3 milliliters of peripheral blood were collected from each donor into EDTA-treated Vacutainer tubes. Ficoll-Paque density-gradient centrifugation was used to isolate PBMCs, with at least 6 million per sample. Trizol reagent was used to extract total RNA from the PBMCs, yielding at least 6 micrograms per sample. For every donor, an aliquot of PBMCs went through flow cytometry to measure the percentages of naive CD45RAhigh/CD27high T cells. In the germline V gene (reference sequence), CDR1 corresponds to MNHEY and CDR2 to SMNVEV. Trimming at the junction amounts to 10 bases on V and 5 bases on J, and the germline ends lie 15 bases apart. The CDR3 sequence holds 13 residues, the cysteine and phenylalanine included. The sequence is cut down to CDR3 DNA, 39 bases in frame from base 1.

Library preparation was by 5' RACE. The data were produced on an Illumina HiSeq 2500. A second roughly 7 to 11 cycle PCR used a sample-barcoded 5' primer and a J-beta primer mix. A unique molecular identifier was introduced onto each TCR beta cDNA molecule by a template-switch 5' adaptor carrying 12 random nucleotides. At least 2.5 million CDR3-containing paired-end reads were obtained from each sample. First-strand cDNA was synthesized from all RNA with the Mint cDNA synthesis kit, primed by a TRBC-specific oligonucleotide. All cDNA was treated with uracil-DNA glycosylase and then went through a first 18-cycle PCR with the universal primers M1SS and BC2_uni_R. In the source study's methods: For normalization, 1 million high-quality reads, each with a distinct molecular identifier, were randomly selected from each sample. Reads with shared molecular identifiers were discarded instead of being binned into consensus sequences. MiTCR, set to a Q25 quality threshold and the strictest error-elimination algorithm, was used for CDR3 identification, clonotype clustering and error correction. Lower-bound total TCR beta diversity was estimated with a nonparametric unseen species model using Euler transformation. TCRdb handled the public reads itself, with Q25 trimming in fastp and clone calling in MiXCR, and kept productive beta chains. Rows with a matching CDR3 protein are joined into one entry that keeps the most common DNA and genes. What appears here as the V and J calls and clone size reflects TCRdb's work, not the paper's. Recorded for this sample are hundreds of thousands of distinct CDR3 sequences; approximately 40% of them occurred a single time. The ten largest clones add up to roughly 30% of the sample.

This TCR was recovered from a man older than 75 in good health. The specimen sequenced was blood. The rearrangement joined TRBV27 to TRBJ2-1; the D segment cannot be called with confidence. The bases are TGTGCCACCACCTCGAGTCGCCACAATGAGCAGTTCTTC. Its translation reads: CATTSSRHNEQFF.